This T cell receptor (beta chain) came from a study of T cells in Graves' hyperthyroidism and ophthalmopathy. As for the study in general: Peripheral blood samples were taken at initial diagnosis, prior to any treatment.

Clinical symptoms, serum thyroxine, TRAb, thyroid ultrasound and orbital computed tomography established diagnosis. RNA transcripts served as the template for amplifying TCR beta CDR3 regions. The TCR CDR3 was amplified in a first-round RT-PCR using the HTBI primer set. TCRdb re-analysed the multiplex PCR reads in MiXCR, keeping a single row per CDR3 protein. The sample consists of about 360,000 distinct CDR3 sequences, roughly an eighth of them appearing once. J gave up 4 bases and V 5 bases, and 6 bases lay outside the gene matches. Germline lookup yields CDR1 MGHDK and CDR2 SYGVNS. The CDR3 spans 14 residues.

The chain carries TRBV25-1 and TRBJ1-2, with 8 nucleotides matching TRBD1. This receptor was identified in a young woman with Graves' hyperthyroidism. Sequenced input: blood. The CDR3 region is CASSYRGVGYGYTF. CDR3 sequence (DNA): TGTGCCAGCAGTTACAGGGGGGTCGGCTATGGCTACACCTTC.